Here is one TCR beta chain with its context. Antigen: not known. TCRdb's copy holds only in-frame clones and misses some; the assay was immunoSEQ multiplex PCR. The sample has approximately 280,000 clones, 80% to 90% seen once; the top ten hold over 0.95%. The sample is drawn from a study of cytomegalovirus exposure and HLA in healthy donors. Study summary: The roughly 670 first-cohort repertoires shared a platform with the roughly 110 validation repertoires, as reported in a later analysis. General study points: Specific recognition of CMV antigens was confirmed in vitro for a few chains (all CMV-associated). Reportedly, diagnosis of cytomegalovirus status by the classifier showed high specificity and sensitivity. Most TCR sequences were seen very rarely across donors, but some public TCRs occurred in many.

Sequenced material: PBMCs. This TCR was recovered from a woman under 30 in good health and CMV-seronegative.

The CDR3 nucleotides read TGCGCCAGCAGCTTCAGTGGCACGAACACCGGGGAGCTGTTTTTT. Translation: CASSFSGTNTGELFF. The chain joins TRBV5-1 to TRBJ2-2; D remains unclear. This CDR3 has 15 amino acids. Germline V gene data show CDR1 as SGHRS and CDR2 as YFSETQ. V shed 2 bases and J shed 0 bases, with 8 bases lying between them.